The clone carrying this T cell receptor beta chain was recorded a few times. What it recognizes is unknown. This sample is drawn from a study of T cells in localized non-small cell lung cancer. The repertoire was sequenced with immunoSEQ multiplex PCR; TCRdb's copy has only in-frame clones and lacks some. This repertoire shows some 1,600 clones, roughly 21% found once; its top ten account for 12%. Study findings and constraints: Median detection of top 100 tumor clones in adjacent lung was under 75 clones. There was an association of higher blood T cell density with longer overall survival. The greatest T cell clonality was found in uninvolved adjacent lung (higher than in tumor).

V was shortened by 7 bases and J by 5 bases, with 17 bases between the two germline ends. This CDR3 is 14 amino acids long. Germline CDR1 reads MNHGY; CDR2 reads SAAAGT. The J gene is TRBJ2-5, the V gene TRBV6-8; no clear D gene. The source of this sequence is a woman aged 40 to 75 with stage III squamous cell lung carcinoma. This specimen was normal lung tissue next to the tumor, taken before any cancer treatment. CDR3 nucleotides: TGTGCCAGCAATACTCTAGGTGGTATGGAGACCCAGTACTTC. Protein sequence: CASNTLGGMETQYF.